This record concerns one TCR beta chain sequence. What it binds is unknown. The source of the sample is a study of vaccination effects on CD4 cells after COVID-19. In the study overall: Samples came from a couple of convalescent patients 16 days and one week before vaccination. Study-wide points: By a late point after vaccination, infection- and vaccine-induced clones had shrunk markedly through clonal contraction. Convalescent patients in the study were few, and early post-infection timepoints were absent.

Profiling relied on immunoSEQ multiplex PCR, and the TCRdb table lists in-frame clones only, not all of them. This sample has some 63,000 clones, with 65% to 75% found just once. The V and J ends lost 2 bases and 4 bases respectively, with 5 bases between them. The CDR3 contains 12 residues. Germline assignment: CDR1 SGHDN and CDR2 FVKESK. Subsequent to a culture period of 10 to 11 days, CD4+ T cells were isolated. Half the medium was replaced with IL-2 medium on days 3 and 7. The chain joins TRBV14 to TRBJ1-2; unclear D gene. The sample consisted of CD4+ T cells from PBMCs cultured without peptide, taken before COVID-19 vaccination. The receptor was isolated from a human donor who had a prior SARS-CoV-2 infection. The CDR3 sequence: CASSQYSYGYTF. The CDR3, as DNA: TGTGCCAGCAGCCAATACAGCTATGGCTACACCTTC.